The 24 T cell receptor beta chains in this list originate from one sample, sequenced in a study of shared clonotypes between healthy human individuals. Clones were read by immunoSEQ multiplex PCR, and TCRdb kept only the in-frame ones, dropping some. The table has about 1.5 million clones, 95% to 99% seen once. The material sequenced was naive CD4+ T cells sorted from blood. The subset was: CD45RA+ positively selected. Every receptor here comes from a man aged 30-40 years in good health.

This chain links TRBV10-1 with TRBJ2-1, with D unclear. Trimming took off 5 bases at V and 7 bases at J, with 15 bases between the two ends. The V gene's germline CDR1 is WNHNN and CDR2 SYGVQD (reference sequence). The length of the CDR3 is 14 residues. The DNA for the CDR3 is TGCGCCAGCAGTATACCGGACGGAAATAATGAGCAGTTCTTC. This sequence encodes CASSIPDGNNEQFF.

J is TRBJ2-5 and V is TRBV2, with 8 bases fitting TRBD1. This CDR3 contains 17 residues. With V trimmed by 6 bases and J by 1 base, 13 bases remained unmatched. CDR1 and CDR2 (germline): SNHLY, FYNNEI. The CDR3 sequence: CASRAGQGGIPQETQYF. The DNA of the CDR3 is TGTGCCAGCAGGGCCGGACAGGGCGGAATACCCCAAGAGACCCAGTACTTC.

The CDR3 protein is CASSIGQGAAEAFF. In DNA, the CDR3 is TGTGCCAGTAGTATTGGACAGGGGGCCGCTGAAGCTTTCTTT. The chain employs TRBV19 and TRBJ1-1; 11 nucleotides align to TRBD1. This CDR3 comprises 14 residues. V dropped 3 bases and J dropped 6; count of bases not matched to a gene: 3. Germline CDR1 is LNHDA and CDR2 is SQIVND (reference sequence).

The rearrangement links TRBV7-2 to TRBJ2-7; D remains unclear. In germline, CDR1 is SGHTA, CDR2 FQGNSA. The CDR3 covers 13 residues. V lost 1 base and J 6 bases, leaving 10 bases between the germline ends. This chain's CDR3 is CASSLGMQREQYF. In nucleotides, the CDR3 is TGTGCCAGCAGCTTAGGGATGCAACGCGAGCAGTACTTC.

This clone occurred once. The rearrangement joins TRBV18 to TRBJ2-7; D tentatively reads TRBD1 or TRBD2 (7 bases each). Trimming stripped 8 bases from V and 0 bases from J, with 17 bases between. The germline V gene encodes CDR1 KGHSH and CDR2 LQKENI. CDR3 size: 15 residues. The CDR3 loop reads CASTLGGTVSYEQYF. In nucleotides, the CDR3 is TGTGCCAGCACGTTGGGGGGGACAGTCTCCTACGAGCAGTACTTC. Looking up the rest from reference TRBV18 and TRBJ2-7 gives the full variable domain: NAGVMQNPRHLVRRRGQEARLRCSPMKGHSHVYWYRQLPEEGLKFMVYLQKENIIDESGMPKERFSAEFPKEGPSILRIQQVVRGDSAAYFCASTLGGTVSYEQYFGPGTRLTVT.

This clone was seen once. The rearrangement links TRBV5-1 to TRBJ2-3; D is unresolved. Trimming pared 0 bases from V and 2 bases from J, leaving 13 bases between. CDR1 and CDR2 (germline): SGHRS, YFSETQ. The CDR3 totals 16 residues. CDR3 nucleotides: TGCGCCAGCAGCTTGGCGCCAGACCAATTCACAGATACGCAGTATTTT. Translated, it gives CASSLAPDQFTDTQYF.

The chain uses TRBV5-5 and TRBJ1-2, with 10 bases lining up with TRBD1. The ends lost 3 bases at V and 3 bases at J; junction bases unmatched: 5. This CDR3 has 15 residues. Germline CDR1 reads SGHKS; CDR2 reads YYEKEE (reference sequence). CDR3: CASSSRTGGDYGYTF. CDR3 coding DNA: TGTGCCAGCAGCTCTCGGACAGGGGGGGACTATGGCTACACCTTC. The full variable domain, completed using reference TRBV5-5 and TRBJ1-2, is DAGVTQSPTHLIKTRGQQVTLRCSPISGHKSVSWYQQVLGQGPQFIFQYYEKEERGRGNFPDRFSARQFPNYSSELNVNALLLGDSALYLCASSSRTGGDYGYTFGSGTRLTVV.

This sequence joins TRBV19 and TRBJ2-1; TRBD2 aligns across 10 bases. The CDR3 runs 14 residues. V was clipped by 6 bases and J by 8 bases; unmatched bases: 7. Germline CDR1 LNHDA, CDR2 SQIVND (reference sequence). CDR3 region: CASRAPSGRDEQFF. CDR3 coding DNA: TGTGCCAGTAGGGCCCCTAGCGGGAGAGATGAGCAGTTCTTC.

Comment on this clone: Germline is not matched at one junction end, which may reflect a read error. In DNA form, the CDR3 reads TGCGCCAGCAGCCAATTCAGGTTGGACACCGGGGAGCTGTTTTTT. Amino acid sequence: CASSQFRLDTGELFF. The gene calls are TRBV11-2 and TRBJ2-2; D is undetermined. Germline loops: CDR1 SGHAT, CDR2 FQNNGV. The CDR3 runs 15 residues.

The V gene is TRBV7-9, the J gene TRBJ2-4; 11 positions match TRBD2. The CDR3 is 15 amino acids. The germline gives CDR1 SEHNR, CDR2 FQNEAQ (reference sequence). V trimming: 5 bases; J trimming: 6 bases; junction bases outside the gene matches: 6. CDR3 protein: CASSLSGRAGNIQYF. The CDR3 DNA sequence: TGTGCCAGCAGCCTTAGCGGGAGGGCCGGAAACATTCAGTACTTC.

The gene calls are TRBV6-5 and TRBJ1-2, with D perhaps TRBD1 (5 bases). V lost 6 bases and J 5 bases, leaving 19 bases between the germline ends. The length of the CDR3 is 15 residues. Germline CDR1 is MNHEY and CDR2 is SVGAGI. CDR3 sequence reads: CASSNGDGVFYGYTF. The CDR3 nucleotides read TGTGCCAGCAGCAACGGGGACGGAGTGTTTTATGGCTACACCTTC.

This chain connects TRBV7-9 to TRBJ1-2; D gene uncertain. The germline V gene has CDR1 SEHNR and CDR2 FQNEAQ (reference sequence). This CDR3 has 12 amino acids. Trimming stripped 8 bases from V and 8 bases from J, with 15 bases between. The CDR3 region is CASARSTAGYTF. CDR3 bases: TGTGCCAGCGCCCGAAGCACGGCGGGCTACACCTTC.

The chain links TRBV5-1 to TRBJ1-4, with D uncertain. The germline gives CDR1 SGHRS, CDR2 YFSETQ. The CDR3 covers 17 residues. Trimming pared 0 bases from V and 0 bases from J, leaving 12 bases between. The DNA for the CDR3 is TGCGCCAGCAGCTTGGCCTTTAGCAATCCAACTAATGAAAAACTGTTTTTT. It translates to CASSLAFSNPTNEKLFF.

The CDR3 bases are TGCGCCAGCAGCTACTTACAGGGGTTTGGGGCCAACGTCCTGACTTTC. Its protein product is CASSYLQGFGANVLTF. The gene calls are TRBV5-1 and TRBJ2-6; TRBD1 matches at 7 bases. The CDR3 length is 16 residues. The germline gives CDR1 SGHRS, CDR2 YFSETQ. V shed 3 bases and J 3 bases; nucleotides not matched to a gene: 6.

The chain employs TRBV28 and TRBJ1-5; D perhaps matches TRBD1 (5 bases). CDR1 is MDHEN, CDR2 SYDVKM, per germline. This CDR3 has 14 amino acids. Trimming removed 3 bases from V and 6 bases from J, with 12 bases in between. The CDR3 region is CASSLGGTRQPQHF. The CDR3, as DNA: TGTGCCAGCAGTTTGGGGGGGACGCGTCAGCCCCAGCATTTT.

The V and J genes are TRBV2 and TRBJ2-2; the match to TRBD2 covers 16 bases. This CDR3 has 17 amino acids. Germline CDR1 SNHLY, CDR2 FYNNEI. The ends lost 8 bases at V and 4 bases at J; junction bases unmatched: 7. CDR3 sequence: CASAGLAGGPSTGELFF. The CDR3 coding sequence is TGTGCCAGCGCGGGACTAGCGGGAGGGCCTAGCACCGGGGAGCTGTTTTTT.

Points on this clone: At one of its ends the junction is not consistent with the germline gene, which may arise from a read error. The chain links TRBV6-5 to TRBJ2-5; D remains ambiguous. The germline CDR1 and CDR2 sequences are MNHEY and SVGAGI. The CDR3 has 14 amino acids. CDR3 region: CASSYRVIQEPQYF. Written as DNA, the CDR3 is TGTGCCAGCAGTTACCGTGTCATACAAGAGCCCCAGTACTTC.

The gene calls are TRBV5-8 and TRBJ1-1; 7 nucleotides match TRBD1. Trimming at V came to 5 bases and at J to 5 bases, leaving 9 bases not matched to a gene. This CDR3 has 14 residues. Germline loops: CDR1 SGHTS, CDR2 YDEGEE. The CDR3 sequence is CASSTFQGGTEAFF. Here the CDR3 DNA reads TGTGCCAGCAGTACCTTCCAGGGGGGGACTGAAGCTTTCTTT.

The gene calls are TRBV10-3 and TRBJ2-7, with TRBD1 identical over 8 bases. From germline, CDR1 is ENHRY and CDR2 SYGVKD. V shed 5 bases and J 7 bases; nucleotides not matched to a gene: 10. The CDR3 has 14 amino acids. The CDR3 DNA is TGTGCCATCAGTAGGGGGACAGGAAGGGGTGAGCAGTACTTC. It encodes CAISRGTGRGEQYF.

This clone came up a few times. Other DNA variants within this sample encode the same CDR3. The chain uses TRBV19 and TRBJ2-7, with D possibly matching TRBD1 (5 bases). Germline lookup yields CDR1 LNHDA and CDR2 SQIVND (reference sequence). Trimming took 6 bases from V and 3 from J, leaving 6 bases between them. The CDR3 contains 11 residues. The CDR3 loop reads CASRQGYEQYF. In DNA form, the CDR3 reads TGTGCCAGTAGGCAGGGCTACGAGCAGTACTTC.

The chain is built from TRBV19 and TRBJ2-1; TRBD2 might be the D (6 bases). Germline CDR1 is LNHDA and CDR2 is SQIVND (reference sequence). The CDR3 totals 15 residues. Between the trimmed V and J ends, which lost 6 bases and 4 bases, there was a span of 16 bases. The CDR3: CASRTRGSGYNEQFF. In DNA, the CDR3 is TGTGCCAGTAGGACGAGGGGTAGCGGATACAATGAGCAGTTCTTC.

The chain is built from TRBV18 and TRBJ1-4; 10 bases are shared with TRBD1. The V segment lost 6 bases and the J segment 6 bases; nucleotides outside the gene matches: 13. The length of the CDR3 is 17 residues. CDR1 and CDR2 (germline): KGHSH, LQKENI. For the CDR3, the DNA is TGTGCCAGCTCCCCCTCAATGACCGGGACAGGGGATGAAAAACTGTTTTTT. Protein: CASSPSMTGTGDEKLFF. Full variable domain (outside the CDR3, taken from reference TRBV18 and TRBJ1-4): NAGVMQNPRHLVRRRGQEARLRCSPMKGHSHVYWYRQLPEEGLKFMVYLQKENIIDESGMPKERFSAEFPKEGPSILRIQQVVRGDSAAYFCASSPSMTGTGDEKLFFGSGTQLSVL.

CDR3 loop: CASSLAPILSYNEQFF. DNA for the CDR3: TGCGCCAGCAGCTTGGCTCCTATTCTATCCTACAATGAGCAGTTCTTC. The chain uses TRBV5-1 and TRBJ2-1, with no clear D. The CDR3 length is 16 residues. The V gene lost 0 bases and the J gene lost 1 base, with 11 bases spanning the gap. CDR1 and CDR2 (germline): SGHRS, YFSETQ.

The V and J genes are TRBV7-2 and TRBJ2-1; 10 bases map to TRBD2. Germline V lookup: CDR1 SGHTA, CDR2 FQGNSA. The V segment lost 1 base and the J segment 3 bases; nucleotides outside the gene matches: 6. The CDR3 runs to 17 residues. For the CDR3, the DNA is TGTGCCAGCAGCTTAGGTCTAGGGACTAGCGACTACAATGAGCAGTTCTTC. As protein: CASSLGLGTSDYNEQFF.